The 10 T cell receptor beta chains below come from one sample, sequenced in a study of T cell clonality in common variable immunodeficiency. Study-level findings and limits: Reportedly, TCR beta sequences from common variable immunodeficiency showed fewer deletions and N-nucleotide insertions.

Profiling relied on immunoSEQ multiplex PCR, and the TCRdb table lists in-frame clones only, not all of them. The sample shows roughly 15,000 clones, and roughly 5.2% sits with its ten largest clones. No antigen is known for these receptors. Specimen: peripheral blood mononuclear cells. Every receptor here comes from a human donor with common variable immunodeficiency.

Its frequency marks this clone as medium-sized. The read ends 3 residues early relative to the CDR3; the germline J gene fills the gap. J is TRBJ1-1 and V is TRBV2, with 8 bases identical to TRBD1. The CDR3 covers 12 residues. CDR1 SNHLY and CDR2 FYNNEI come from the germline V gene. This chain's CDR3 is CASRRRDREAFF. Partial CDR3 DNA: TGTGCCAGCAGACGAAGGGACAGGGAA.

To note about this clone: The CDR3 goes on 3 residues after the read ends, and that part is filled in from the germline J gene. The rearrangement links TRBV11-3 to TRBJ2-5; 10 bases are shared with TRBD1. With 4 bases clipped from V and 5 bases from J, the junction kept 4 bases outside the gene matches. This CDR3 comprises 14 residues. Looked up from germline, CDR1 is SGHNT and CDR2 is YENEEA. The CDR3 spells CASSSGQGSETQYF. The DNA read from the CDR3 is TGTGCCAGCAGCTCGGGACAGGGGTCTGAGACC. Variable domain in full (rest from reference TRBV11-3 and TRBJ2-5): EAGVVQSPRYKIIEKKQPVAFWCNPISGHNTLYWYLQNLGQGPELLIRYENEEAVDDSQLPKDRFSAERLKGVDSTLKIQPAELGDSAVYLCASSSGQGSETQYFGPGTRLLVL.

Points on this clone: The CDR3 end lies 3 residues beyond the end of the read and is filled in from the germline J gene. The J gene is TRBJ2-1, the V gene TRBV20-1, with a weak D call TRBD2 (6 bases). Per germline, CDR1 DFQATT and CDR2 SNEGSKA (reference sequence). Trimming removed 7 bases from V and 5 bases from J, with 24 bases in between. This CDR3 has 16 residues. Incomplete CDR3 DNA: TGCAGTGGGCAGAGGGTCTGGGCGGGGCATGACAATGAG. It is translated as CSGQRVWAGHDNE. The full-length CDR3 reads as CSGQRVWAGHDNEQFF.

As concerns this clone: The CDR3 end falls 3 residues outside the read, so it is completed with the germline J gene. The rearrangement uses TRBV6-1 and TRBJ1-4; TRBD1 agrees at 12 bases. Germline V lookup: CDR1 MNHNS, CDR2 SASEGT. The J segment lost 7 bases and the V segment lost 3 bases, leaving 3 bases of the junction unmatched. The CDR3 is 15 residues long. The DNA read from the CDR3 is TGTGCCAGCAGTGAGGGACAGGGGGCTATTGAAAAA. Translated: CASSEGQGAIEK. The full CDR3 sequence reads CASSEGQGAIEKLFF.

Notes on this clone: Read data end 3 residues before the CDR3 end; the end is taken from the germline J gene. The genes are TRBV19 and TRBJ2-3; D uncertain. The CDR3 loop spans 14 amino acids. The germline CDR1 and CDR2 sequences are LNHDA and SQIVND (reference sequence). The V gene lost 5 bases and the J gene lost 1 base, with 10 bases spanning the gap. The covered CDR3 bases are TGTGCCAGTAGTTTACTGACTGGCACAGATACG. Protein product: CASSLLTGTDT. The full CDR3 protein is CASSLLTGTDTQYF.

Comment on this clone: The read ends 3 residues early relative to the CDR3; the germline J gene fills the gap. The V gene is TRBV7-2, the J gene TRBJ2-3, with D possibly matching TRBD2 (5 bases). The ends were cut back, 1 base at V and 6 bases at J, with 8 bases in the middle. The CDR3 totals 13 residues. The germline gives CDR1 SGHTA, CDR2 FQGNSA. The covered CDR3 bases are TGTGCCAGCAGCTTAGGAACGGGGGATACG. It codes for CASSLGTGDT. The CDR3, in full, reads CASSLGTGDTQYF.

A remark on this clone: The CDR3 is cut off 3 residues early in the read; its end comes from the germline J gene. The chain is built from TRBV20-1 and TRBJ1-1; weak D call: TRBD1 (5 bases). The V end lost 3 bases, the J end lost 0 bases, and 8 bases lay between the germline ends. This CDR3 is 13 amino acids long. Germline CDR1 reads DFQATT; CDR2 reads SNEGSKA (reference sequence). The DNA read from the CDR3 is TGCAGTGCTAGTCAGACAGTGAACACTGAA. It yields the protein CSASQTVNTE. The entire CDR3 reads CSASQTVNTEAFF.

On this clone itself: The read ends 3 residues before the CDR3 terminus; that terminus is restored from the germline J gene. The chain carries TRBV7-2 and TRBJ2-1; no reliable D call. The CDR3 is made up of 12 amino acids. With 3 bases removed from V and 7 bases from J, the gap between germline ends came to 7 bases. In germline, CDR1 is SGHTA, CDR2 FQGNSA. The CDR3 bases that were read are TGTGCCAGCAGCTTTAGCAGAAATGAG. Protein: CASSFSRNE. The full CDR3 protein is CASSFSRNEQFF. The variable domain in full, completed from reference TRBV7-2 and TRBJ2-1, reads GAGVSQSPSNKVTEKGKDVELRCDPISGHTALYWYRQSLGQGLEFLIYFQGNSAPDKSGLPSDRFSAERTGGSVSTLTIQRTQQEDSAVYLCASSFSRNEQFFGPGTRLTVL.

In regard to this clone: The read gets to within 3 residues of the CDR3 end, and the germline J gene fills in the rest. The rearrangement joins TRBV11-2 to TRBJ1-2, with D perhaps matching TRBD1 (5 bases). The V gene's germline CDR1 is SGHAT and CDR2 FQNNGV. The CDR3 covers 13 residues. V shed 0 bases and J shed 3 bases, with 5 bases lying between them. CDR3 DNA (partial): TGTGCCAGCAGCTTAGACAGGGACTATGGC. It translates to CASSLDRDYG. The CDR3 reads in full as CASSLDRDYGYTF.

The chain's CDR3 is CASSLEDSPLHF. Partial CDR3 DNA: TGTGCCAGCAGTTTAGAGGATTCACCC. This chain joins TRBV12-3 or TRBV12-4 and TRBJ1-6, with D hard to call. The missing CDR3 end, 3 residues past where the read stops, is filled in from the germline J gene. V gave up 1 base and J gave up 8 bases, with 3 bases separating them. The CDR3 runs to 12 residues.